This T cell receptor beta chain was identified during a study of blood T cell repertoires in COVID-19. Across the whole study: PBMCs, B-cell-depleted T cells, or T cells were the source of the cDNA or gDNA that made up the material.

Per the original methods: Amplification of reference gene primers provided the estimated nucleated cell counts. Clones were read by immunoSEQ multiplex PCR, and TCRdb kept only the in-frame ones, dropping some. V, J and clone size are taken as reported in that table, and D and trimming were inferred from the DNA itself. The sample contains approximately 37,000 clones, about nine tenths of which appear only once. CDR1 is SGDLS, CDR2 YYNGEE, per germline. V lost 0 bases, J lost 7 bases, and 3 bases stayed unmatched. CDR3 length: 14 residues. This chain connects TRBV9 to TRBJ2-2; the match to TRBD2 covers 7 bases. The sequencing input was peripheral blood. The sequence was collected from an elderly man with active COVID-19. DNA for the CDR3: TGTGCCAGCAGCGTAGGTCCGGGAGGCGGGGAGCTGTTTTTT. Residues: CASSVGPGGGELFF.